This T cell receptor (beta chain) was identified in a study of beta chain features in type 1 diabetes (dated by TCRdb to 2016 to 2019). About the study as a whole: No differences in mean age, gender distribution, total cell number or subset yield were found between patients and healthy donors. A total of approximately 100 million sorted cells were examined across all samples, and the number of cells per subset was strongly correlated with RNA yield. In the study, TCRB repertoires of sorted circulating CD4+ T cell subsets from recently diagnosed type 1 diabetes patients were compared with those of matched healthy donors. Regulatory and stem cell-like memory subsets were obtained from only 8 patients and roughly 8 healthy donors, while naive and central memory subsets were obtained from all 30 or so donors.

Details on this clone: The target of this receptor is not known. Base qualities are not at hand, and no much larger clone is one base apart.

Each donor gave one peripheral blood draw, averaging roughly 120 mL, which was collected into heparinised tubes. Using a panel that included CD45RO, CCR7, CD25, CD127, CD95 and CD27, naive, central memory, regulatory and stem cell-like memory CD4+ T cells were sorted on a BD FACSAria II. A purity above 95% was achieved for all sorted populations. PBMCs were isolated right away by Lymphoprep density gradient centrifugation and were stained directly, without culture. To minimize batch effects, samples were stained and sorted in pairs, one healthy donor with one patient per experiment. The CDR3 starts with the cysteine, ends with the phenylalanine, and has 16 residues. The retained sequence is limited to the CDR3, 48 bases, with the frame set at the first base. At the junction V is shortened by 0 bases and J by 5 bases; bases outside the gene matches: 7. CDR1 ENHRY and CDR2 SYGVKD are derived from the germline V gene.

Overall results and qualifications from the work: Patients with type 1 diabetes made fewer insertions and deleted more nucleotides at VDJ recombination sites, implying thymic rearrangement abnormalities. Because small numbers of individuals were included in the HLA sub-analyses, any influence of HLA type on TCRB rearrangement was left unresolved. Type 1 diabetes patients showed a moderate but significant shortening of TCRB CDR3 length in all four CD4+ subsets. Naive, central memory and regulatory TCRB repertoires appeared more similar among patients than among healthy donors. Because cDNA was sequenced instead of genomic DNA, highly expressing activated cells could be over-represented, though the groups showed no difference in activation or CD3 levels. PCR may preferentially amplify shorter templates, but because patient and control samples were amplified and corrected together, any resulting skew would affect both groups equally.

The entire isolated RNA was reverse transcribed using the High Capacity cDNA Reverse Transcription Kit, and thus expressed TCRB transcripts were sequenced. Naive, central memory and regulatory T cell samples underwent deep immunoSEQ sequencing, averaging about 3.57 million total reads per sample. After sorted cells were lysed in RLT buffer, RNA was extracted with DNase-treated RNeasy Micro or Mini kits, with the choice depending on cell number. To prevent cross-contamination, each cell subset was processed individually, whereas patient and healthy donor samples were processed jointly. Using the immunoSEQ multiplex PCR, TCRB sequences were amplified from cDNA into 87-bp fragments spanning the CDR3 region. Sequencing of the amplicons was done on the Illumina HiSeq platform. The original methods were these. PCR bias was corrected computationally using synthetic template baselines, and reads within Hamming distance 2 were collapsed, with unmergeable singletons discarded. Reads were aligned against IMGT so that V, D and J genes, CDR3 length and insertions or deletions at six rearrangement sites could be assigned. Within each subset, clonotype counts were normalized to sorted cell number, and only after that were true diversity and Gini coefficients computed with the tcR R package. The overlap coefficient, calculated on TCRB nucleotide sequences, was used to quantify repertoire sharing. Drawn from immuneACCESS, this table holds only the in-frame rearrangements with V and J called that TCRdb kept. Clones are partly lost; checked studies trace under half to an unresolved V gene and leave the rest unexplained. For V, J and clone size, that table is used; D and trimming come from the DNA. This sample lists 160,000 or so clones; around 8% were detected once. The ten largest clonotypes hold over 0.5% of the sample.

The receptor was isolated from a woman between 18 and 29 years old with type 1 diabetes. The V and J genes are TRBV10-3 and TRBJ1-1, with 9 junctional bases fitting TRBD1. Sequenced material: central memory CD4+ T cells from blood. CDR3 sequence: CAISESAGQGRTEAFF. The bases are TGTGCCATCAGTGAGTCGGCGGGACAGGGTCGGACTGAAGCTTTCTTT.